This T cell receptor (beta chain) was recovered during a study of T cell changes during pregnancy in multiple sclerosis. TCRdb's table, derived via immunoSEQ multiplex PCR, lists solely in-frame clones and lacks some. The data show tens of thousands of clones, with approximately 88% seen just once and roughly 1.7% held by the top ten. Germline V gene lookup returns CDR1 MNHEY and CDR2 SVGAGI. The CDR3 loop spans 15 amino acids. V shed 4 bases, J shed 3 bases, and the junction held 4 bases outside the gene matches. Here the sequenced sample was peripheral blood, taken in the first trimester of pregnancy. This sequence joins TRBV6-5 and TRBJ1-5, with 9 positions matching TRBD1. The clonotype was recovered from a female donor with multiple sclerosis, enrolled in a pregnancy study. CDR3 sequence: CASSSGTGNNQPQHF. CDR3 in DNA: TGTGCCAGCAGTTCCGGGACAGGGAACAATCAGCCCCAGCATTTT.